This TCR beta chain comes out of a study of identical twins. Whole-study results and caveats: Twin pairs had excess sharing that was weaker in beta out-of-frame sequences. There were fewer insertions in abundant cord blood beta clonotypes, but memory repertoires showed no such pattern. Out-of-frame TCR alpha sharing observed in monozygotic twins exceeded model estimates.

Via MiXCR, TCRdb re-called the 5' RACE reads, giving one row per CDR3 protein. The data show 500,000 to 700,000 distinct CDR3 sequences, around 7.5% seen once. Germline V gene sequence: CDR1 SGHTA, CDR2 FQGNSA. The ends were cut back, 1 base at V and 5 bases at J, with 8 bases in the middle. This CDR3 has 13 amino acids. On this clonotype: Its cognate antigen is unknown.

This sample was also put to use in a study of yellow fever vaccine responses in identical twins. That work states: Reportedly, the response of twins' T cells to the vaccine seemed partly convergent, partly personalized.

The TCR originated in a woman under 30 in good health. The sequencing sample was made of PBMCs. This sequence joins TRBV7-2 and TRBJ2-5; D not certain. In DNA form, the CDR3 reads TGTGCCAGCAGCTTAGATCGGATCGAGACCCAGTACTTC. This translates into CASSLDRIETQYF.